Listed here are 26 T cell receptor beta chains from one sample, sequenced in a study of Ad26.COV2.S vaccination and SARS-CoV-2 variants. Sequencing was performed with immunoSEQ multiplex PCR; in TCRdb, only in-frame clones are kept and a portion is missing. The table records 400,000 to 450,000 clones, 92% of them present only once. Treatment given: 15 to 20 received Ad26.COV2.S at low or high dose, single or two shots; about 5 received placebo; per-sample allocation not given. Sample collection was performed on day 63 after the first vaccine or placebo injection. This specimen consisted of peripheral blood, obtained in a trial of Ad26.COV2.S vaccine versus placebo. These receptors were taken from a person between 18 and 65 years old who received the Ad26.COV2.S COVID-19 vaccine or a placebo.

This clone was seen only once. The chain couples TRBV6-6 to TRBJ1-1, with 9 bases matching TRBD1. The CDR3 has 16 residues. V lost 2 bases, J lost 6 bases, and 10 bases stayed unmatched. Germline CDR1 is MNHNY and CDR2 is SVGAGI (reference sequence). The CDR3: CASSYPTGTGSPEAFF. DNA of the CDR3: TGTGCCAGCAGTTACCCTACCGGGACAGGGTCCCCTGAAGCTTTCTTT.

In its sample, this clone was seen a few times. The chain recombines TRBV9 with TRBJ2-5; D unresolved. Germline V lookup: CDR1 SGDLS, CDR2 YYNGEE. The CDR3 spans 14 residues. The V and J ends lost 4 bases and 0 bases respectively, with 10 bases between them. The CDR3 spells CASSPRGYQETQYF. The CDR3 DNA reads TGTGCCAGCAGCCCCCGTGGGTACCAAGAGACCCAGTACTTC.

V usage is TRBV6-5 and J usage is TRBJ2-7; D is tentatively TRBD1 or TRBD2 (5 bases each). The CDR3 spans 14 residues. CDR1 and CDR2 (germline): MNHEY, SVGAGI. The V and J ends lost 6 bases and 4 bases respectively, with 16 bases between them. The CDR3 sequence is CASSYAGGAYEQYF. Here the CDR3 DNA reads TGTGCCAGCAGCTATGCGGGTGGGGCTTACGAGCAGTACTTC.

On this clone itself: The sample has other DNA sequences that encode this CDR3 too. V is TRBV7-2 and J is TRBJ2-3, with 9 bases that match TRBD2. Germline loops: CDR1 SGHTA, CDR2 FQGNSA. This CDR3 is built from 14 residues. V was pared by 3 bases and J by 3 bases, with 1 base of the junction left unmatched. The CDR3 DNA reads as TGTGCCAGCAGCTTGGGACTAGCAACAGATACGCAGTATTTT. Its protein is CASSLGLATDTQYF.

The chain carries TRBV6-5 and TRBJ2-7; 9 positions agree with TRBD1. This CDR3 contains 14 residues. Per the germline V gene, CDR1 is MNHEY and CDR2 is SVGAGI. V gave up 2 bases and J gave up 4 bases; unmatched junction bases: 3. CDR3 in DNA: TGTGCCAGCAGTTACGGGACAGGGATATACGAGCAGTACTTC. Protein sequence: CASSYGTGIYEQYF.

The rearrangement uses TRBV4-1 and TRBJ2-7; D gene unclear. Germline CDR1 MGHRA, CDR2 YSYEKL. Trimming pared 0 bases from V and 0 bases from J, leaving 18 bases between. The CDR3 totals 18 residues. CDR3 sequence: CASSQEAPRSAGSYEQYF. The CDR3 DNA reads as TGCGCCAGCAGCCAAGAGGCCCCAAGGTCGGCCGGCTCCTACGAGCAGTACTTC.

This chain joins TRBV11-2 and TRBJ2-7; either TRBD1 or TRBD2 may fit D (5 bases each). CDR1 is SGHAT and CDR2 is FQNNGV in the germline V gene. The V gene lost 5 bases and the J gene lost 2 bases, with 22 bases spanning the gap. The CDR3 is 17 amino acids. CDR3 residues: CASSANRGLRAPYEQYF. The CDR3 nucleotides read TGTGCCAGCAGCGCTAACCGGGGCCTTCGCGCTCCCTACGAGCAGTACTTC.

The rearrangement joins TRBV5-1 to TRBJ2-5; D may be TRBD1 (6 bases). The CDR3 is made up of 13 amino acids. Trimming removed 1 base from V and 5 bases from J, with 9 bases in between. Germline values: CDR1 SGHRS, CDR2 YFSETQ. The CDR3 here is CASSLTGWETQYF. The CDR3, as DNA: TGCGCCAGCAGCTTGACAGGGTGGGAGACCCAGTACTTC. The full variable domain, completed using reference TRBV5-1 and TRBJ2-5, is KAGVTQTPRYLIKTRGQQVTLSCSPISGHRSVSWYQQTPGQGLQFLFEYFSETQRNKGNFPGRFSGRQFSNSRSEMNVSTLELGDSALYLCASSLTGWETQYFGPGTRLLVL.

To note about this clone: Other DNA sequences within the sample encode an identical CDR3. The chain employs TRBV4-3 and TRBJ2-7; D gene ambiguous. CDR3 length: 15 residues. Per germline, CDR1 LGHNA and CDR2 YSLEER. The V gene lost 0 bases and the J gene lost 2 bases, with 11 bases spanning the gap. In DNA form, the CDR3 reads TGCGCCAGCAGCCAAGATCGAGGCGGAGCCTACGAGCAGTACTTC. This codes for CASSQDRGGAYEQYF.

V and J are TRBV5-1 and TRBJ2-1; no reliable D call. The CDR3 consists of 15 residues. Trimming removed 0 bases from V and 4 bases from J, with 11 bases in between. Looked up from germline, CDR1 is SGHRS and CDR2 is YFSETQ. The CDR3: CASSLVGLVYNEQFF. The CDR3 DNA reads TGCGCCAGCAGCTTGGTGGGTCTAGTGTACAATGAGCAGTTCTTC.

This chain links TRBV30 with TRBJ2-7, with 11 bases matching TRBD1. Trimming took 2 bases from V and 8 from J; bases not matched to a gene: 5. The length of the CDR3 is 13 residues. Germline lookup yields CDR1 GTSNPN and CDR2 SVGIG (reference sequence). CDR3 in amino acids: CAWSRGQGGKQYF. CDR3 coding DNA: TGTGCCTGGAGTAGGGGACAGGGGGGAAAGCAGTACTTC.

The CDR3 bases are TGTGCCATCAGTCCAGGGGGCGGCGGGGATCAGCCCCAGCATTTT. This translates into CAISPGGGGDQPQHF. The J gene is TRBJ1-5, the V gene TRBV10-3, with 8 nucleotides matching TRBD1. Germline lookup yields CDR1 ENHRY and CDR2 SYGVKD. The CDR3 consists of 15 residues. V shed 5 bases, J shed 5 bases, and the junction held 8 bases outside the gene matches.

The chain is built from TRBV5-6 and TRBJ2-5, with 7 bases identical to TRBD1. J was trimmed by 0 bases and V by 4 bases; bases with no gene match: 9. Germline lookup yields CDR1 SGHDT and CDR2 YYEEEE. This CDR3 is built from 16 residues. The CDR3 coding sequence is TGTGCCAGCAGCCAACCCGGGACAGAGTACCAAGAGACCCAGTACTTC. Translation: CASSQPGTEYQETQYF. The entire variable domain, with the rest obtained from reference TRBV5-6 and TRBJ2-5, is as follows: DAGVTQSPTHLIKTRGQQVTLRCSPKSGHDTVSWYQQALGQGPQFIFQYYEEEERQRGNFPDRFSGHQFPNYSSELNVNALLLGDSALYLCASSQPGTEYQETQYFGPGTRLLVL.

The chain couples TRBV18 to TRBJ1-1, with D unclear. The germline gives CDR1 KGHSH, CDR2 LQKENI. The CDR3 sequence is 14 residues long. V lost 7 bases and J 7 bases, leaving 19 bases between the germline ends. The CDR3, as DNA: TGTGCCAGCTATCCCCGGGTCACCGGTAGTGAAGCTTTCTTT. It is translated as CASYPRVTGSEAFF.

This rearrangement joins TRBV27 to TRBJ1-5; D is unclear. CDR1 and CDR2 (germline): MNHEY, SMNVEV (reference sequence). The CDR3 sequence is 14 residues long. Trimming removed 2 bases at V and 6 bases at J, with 11 bases between. CDR3 DNA sequence: TGTGCCAGCAGTTTAACCGTGTTAGGTCAGCCCCAGCATTTT. Translated, it gives CASSLTVLGQPQHF.

The rearrangement joins TRBV19 to TRBJ2-7, with 9 bases identical to TRBD1. The germline V gene has CDR1 LNHDA and CDR2 SQIVND (reference sequence). The CDR3 runs 14 residues. Trimming cost V 6 bases and J 4 bases; bases outside gene matches: 7. The CDR3 here is CASRSTGGIYEQYF. CDR3 DNA: TGTGCCAGTAGGTCGACAGGGGGGATATACGAGCAGTACTTC.

The CDR3 DNA is TGTGCCAGCAGCGTAGAGGGTCAGGGGGTGCGAGGTGGTGGCTACACCTTC. Encoded protein: CASSVEGQGVRGGGYTF. The chain employs TRBV9 and TRBJ1-2, with TRBD1 matching 7 bases. Germline V lookup: CDR1 SGDLS, CDR2 YYNGEE. CDR3 length: 17 amino acids. Trimming took 0 bases from V and 7 from J; bases not matched to a gene: 15.

The V gene is TRBV19, the J gene TRBJ2-7, with 13 bases lining up with TRBD2. Germline V lookup: CDR1 LNHDA, CDR2 SQIVND (reference sequence). V dropped 3 bases and J dropped 1; count of bases not matched to a gene: 3. This CDR3 is 16 amino acids long. The CDR3 sequence: CASSIGLAGDSYEQYF. CDR3 DNA sequence: TGTGCCAGTAGTATCGGACTAGCGGGGGATTCCTACGAGCAGTACTTC.

This rearrangement joins TRBV5-1 to TRBJ1-4, with 11 bases matching TRBD1. Germline V gene sequence: CDR1 SGHRS, CDR2 YFSETQ. The CDR3 runs 15 residues. Unmatched junction bases numbered 5, after V lost 4 bases and J lost 6 bases. CDR3 sequence: CASSPGQGVHEKLFF. CDR3 coding DNA: TGCGCCAGCAGCCCGGGACAGGGGGTACATGAAAAACTGTTTTTT.

This clone has a single count. The V and J genes are TRBV19 and TRBJ1-2, with D unclear. Germline CDR1 and CDR2: LNHDA and SQIVND (reference sequence). The CDR3 extends over 14 amino acids. Trimming shortened V by 2 bases and J by 0 bases, and 7 bases separated the two germline ends. This CDR3 is CASSISPANYGYTF. The CDR3 bases are TGTGCCAGTAGTATATCTCCGGCTAACTATGGCTACACCTTC.

This clone has only one observation. The rearrangement joins TRBV5-8 to TRBJ1-1; D is possibly TRBD1 (6 bases). V was clipped by 0 bases and J by 4 bases, with 7 bases between them. The germline CDR1 and CDR2 sequences are SGHTS and YDEGEE. The CDR3 loop spans 13 amino acids. The CDR3, as DNA: TGTGCCAGCAGCTTGGCGGGGGCCACTGAAGCTTTCTTT. Translated, it gives CASSLAGATEAFF.

The chain joins TRBV5-1 to TRBJ2-1, with 13 bases matching TRBD2. The CDR3 spans 19 residues. V shed 4 bases and J 2 bases; nucleotides not matched to a gene: 12. In germline, CDR1 is SGHRS, CDR2 YFSETQ. This CDR3 is CASSGELAGGAGPYNEQFF. Here the CDR3 DNA reads TGCGCCAGCAGCGGCGAACTAGCGGGGGGGGCGGGCCCCTACAATGAGCAGTTCTTC. The full variable domain, in which reference TRBV5-1 and TRBJ2-1 provide the parts outside the CDR3, is KAGVTQTPRYLIKTRGQQVTLSCSPISGHRSVSWYQQTPGQGLQFLFEYFSETQRNKGNFPGRFSGRQFSNSRSEMNVSTLELGDSALYLCASSGELAGGAGPYNEQFFGPGTRLTVL.

The chain carries TRBV6-2 or TRBV6-3 and TRBJ1-5; TRBD1 matches 7 bases. J gave up 5 bases and V 3 bases, and 13 bases lay outside the gene matches. The germline V gene encodes CDR1 MNHEY and CDR2 SVGEGT. The CDR3 length is 17 residues. The DNA of the CDR3 is TGTGCCAGCAGTTATTCGGAGGGGGCCTTGGGTTATCAGCCCCAGCATTTT. Encoded protein: CASSYSEGALGYQPQHF.

This clone was found once. V and J are TRBV7-2 and TRBJ2-2, with TRBD1 matching 10 bases. This CDR3 spans 18 amino acids. The germline gives CDR1 SGHTA, CDR2 FQGNSA. The V and J ends lost 3 bases and 1 base, in that order; junction bases with no gene match: 8. The CDR3, as DNA: TGTGCCAGCAGCTTGGTGGGACAGGGGCTAGGGAACACCGGGGAGCTGTTTTTT. Protein: CASSLVGQGLGNTGELFF.

As to this clone: A junction end diverges from the germline sequence, so it may reflect a read error. This CDR3 is CASSLAGGLRDTQYF. The CDR3 DNA sequence: TGTGCCAGCAGCCTAGCGGGGGGCCTGCGGGATACGCAGTATTTT. This chain links TRBV7-2 with TRBJ2-3; 11 bases are a match to TRBD2. In germline, CDR1 is SGHTA, CDR2 FQGNSA. The CDR3 loop spans 15 amino acids.

The rearrangement links TRBV12-3 or TRBV12-4 to TRBJ2-7, with D uncertain. The CDR3 loop spans 12 amino acids. Trimming pared 7 bases from V and 4 bases from J, leaving 11 bases between. This CDR3 reads CASTKGAYEQYF. The CDR3 DNA sequence: TGTGCCAGCACCAAGGGTGCTTACGAGCAGTACTTC.